The 9 T cell receptor beta chains below all came from one sample that was sequenced in a study of shared clonotypes between healthy human individuals. The assay was immunoSEQ multiplex PCR, and TCRdb's table has in-frame clones only and misses some. The sample holds about 1,900,000 clones, roughly 95% seen once. The naive CD8 subset, CD45RO-negative cells positively selected for CCR7, excluded terminally differentiated effector memory CD45RA+ cells. Input material: naive CD8+ T cells sorted from blood. The receptors stem from a man younger than 30 in good health.

This chain uses TRBV7-9 with TRBJ2-7, with D maybe TRBD1 (6 bases). CDR3 length equals 16 residues. V gave up 4 bases and J gave up 4 bases, with 20 bases separating them. Germline loops: CDR1 SEHNR, CDR2 FQNEAQ (reference sequence). The CDR3 DNA follows: TGTGCCAGCAGCTCCCCCACAGGGCCCCTTGTTTACGAGCAGTACTTC. Encoded protein: CASSSPTGPLVYEQYF.

About this clone: This sample includes further DNA sequences coding for the same CDR3. The rearrangement links TRBV29-1 to TRBJ2-2; possible D gene TRBD2, 6 bases. In germline, CDR1 is SQVTM, CDR2 ANQGSEA. Trimming removed 4 bases at V and 1 base at J, with 7 bases between. CDR3 size: 13 residues. CDR3 nucleotide sequence: TGCAGCGTTGTGGGAGGGAACACCGGGGAGCTGTTTTTT. Translation gives CSVVGGNTGELFF.

The V gene is TRBV5-4, the J gene TRBJ2-7; 7 bases align to TRBD2. Germline V gene data show CDR1 as SGHNT and CDR2 as YYREEE (reference sequence). There are 15 residues in the CDR3. With 0 bases clipped from V and 0 bases from J, the junction kept 3 bases outside the gene matches. The CDR3 DNA reads as TGTGCCAGCAGCTTGGGGGGGGGAACCTCCTACGAGCAGTACTTC. It translates to CASSLGGGTSYEQYF.

The chain uses TRBV2 and TRBJ2-7; perhaps TRBD1 as D (6 bases). The V end was cut by 7 bases, the J end by 4 bases, with 14 bases between. This CDR3 contains 13 residues. CDR1 and CDR2 (germline): SNHLY, FYNNEI. The CDR3 is CASTGQTHYEQYF. The CDR3 DNA sequence: TGTGCCAGCACTGGACAGACCCATTACGAGCAGTACTTC.

The CDR3 coding sequence is TGCGCCACCCAACAATCCACCTACTCTGGAAACACCATATATTTT. It encodes CATQQSTYSGNTIYF. The chain uses TRBV4-1 and TRBJ1-3; D not resolved. The V end lost 10 bases, the J end lost 0 bases, and 16 bases lay between the germline ends. CDR3 length: 15 amino acids. CDR1 is MGHRA and CDR2 is YSYEKL in the germline V gene.

The V and J genes are TRBV4-1 and TRBJ2-7; D not resolved. V lost 1 base to trimming and J lost 0 bases, with 19 bases between them. There are 18 residues in the CDR3. In germline, CDR1 is MGHRA, CDR2 YSYEKL. This CDR3 reads CASSQAHPHTTLSYEQYF. Written as DNA, the CDR3 is TGCGCCAGCAGCCAAGCCCACCCACACACCACCCTCTCCTACGAGCAGTACTTC.

The chain is built from TRBV19 and TRBJ2-5, with 11 positions matching TRBD1. The CDR3 extends over 18 amino acids. Germline V CDR1 and CDR2: LNHDA, SQIVND (reference sequence). The V and J ends lost 2 bases and 4 bases, in that order; junction bases with no gene match: 12. CDR3: CASSITPWTGGAVETQYF. CDR3 nucleotides: TGTGCCAGTAGTATAACCCCCTGGACAGGGGGCGCGGTAGAGACCCAGTACTTC.

The CDR3 spells CATSTGDSAYEQYF. CDR3 sequence (DNA): TGTGCCACCAGCACCGGGGACAGCGCCTACGAGCAGTACTTC. The chain employs TRBV15 and TRBJ2-7, with 7 bases identical to TRBD1. The CDR3 spans 14 residues. The junction had 5 bases not matched to a gene; V was cut back by 4 bases and J by 2 bases. The germline gives CDR1 LNHNV, CDR2 YYDKDF (reference sequence).

The chain employs TRBV11-2 and TRBJ2-7, with D perhaps matching TRBD1 (5 bases). Trimming took 5 bases from V and 4 from J, leaving 15 bases between them. Per germline, CDR1 SGHAT and CDR2 FQNNGV. CDR3 size: 14 residues. In DNA, the CDR3 is TGTGCCAGCAGCCCCCTAGGGGCGACTTACGAGCAGTACTTC. Translation: CASSPLGATYEQYF.